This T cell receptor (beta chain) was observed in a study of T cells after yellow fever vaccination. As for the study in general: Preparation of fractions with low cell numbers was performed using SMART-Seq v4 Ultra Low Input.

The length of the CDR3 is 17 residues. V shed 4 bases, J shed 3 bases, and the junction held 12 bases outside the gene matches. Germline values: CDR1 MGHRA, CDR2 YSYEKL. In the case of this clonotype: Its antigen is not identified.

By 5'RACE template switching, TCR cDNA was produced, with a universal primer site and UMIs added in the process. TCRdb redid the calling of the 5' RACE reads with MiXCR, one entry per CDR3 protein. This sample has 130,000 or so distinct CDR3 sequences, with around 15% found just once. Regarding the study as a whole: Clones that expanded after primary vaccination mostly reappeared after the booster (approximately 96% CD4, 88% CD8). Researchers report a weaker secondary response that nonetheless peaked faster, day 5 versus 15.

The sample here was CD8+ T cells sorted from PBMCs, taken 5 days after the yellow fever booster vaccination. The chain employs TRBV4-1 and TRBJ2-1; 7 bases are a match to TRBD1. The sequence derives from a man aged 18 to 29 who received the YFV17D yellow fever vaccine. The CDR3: CASSPYTGVRVYNEQFF. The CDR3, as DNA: TGCGCCAGCAGCCCGTACACAGGGGTTCGAGTCTACAATGAGCAGTTCTTC.